The T cell receptor (beta chain) described here comes from a study of shared clonotypes between healthy human individuals. Study information: The study drew on two women and three men aged 18 to 49 as donors.

The method was immunoSEQ multiplex PCR; TCRdb's version includes in-frame clones alone and lacks a portion of them. Among about 2,500,000 clones listed, approximately 94% were seen once. There are 17 residues in the CDR3. CDR1 is SGHDT and CDR2 is YYEEEE in the germline V gene. V was pared by 1 base and J by 0 bases, with 16 bases between. The source is a man aged 18-30 years in good health. The chain employs TRBV5-6 and TRBJ2-5; D call uncertain. The sequenced sample was naive CD4+ T cells sorted from blood. Subset here: CD45RA+ positively selected. CDR3 in DNA: TGTGCCAGCAGCTTGTTCGAAAGTGGACGTTACCAAGAGACCCAGTACTTC. Encoded protein: CASSLFESGRYQETQYF.